Here is one TCR beta chain with its context. What it binds is not known. This sample is part of a study of T cell responses to AZD1222 COVID-19 vaccine. Study information: Second doses at about 4 or about 12 weeks were pooled. Study observations and caveats: Females made up more of the donors, who were largely white British, and clonal diversity may have come out too low. The repertoires were collected only after the peak T cell response. Following two doses of AZD1222, Spike-specific TCR breadth and depth rose.

The germline V and J ends were trimmed by 3 bases and 5 bases, with 7 bases remaining between them. Germline CDR1 and CDR2: LNHNV and YYDKDF (reference sequence). The CDR3 runs to 12 residues. Only in-frame clones appear in the TCRdb table, and some are missing; sequencing was by immunoSEQ multiplex PCR. The sample contains more than 95,000 clones, around 89% of which appear only once. The sequence came from an adult in good health. The V call is TRBV15, the J call TRBJ2-5; D call uncertain. The source was peripheral blood, collected on day 0 of AZD1222 vaccination. The CDR3 DNA sequence: TGTGCCACCAGCAGCTACGGGGAGACCCAGTACTTC. Translating it yields CATSSYGETQYF. The variable domain in full, with the rest retrieved from reference TRBV15 and TRBJ2-5, is DAMVIQNPRYQVTQFGKPVTLSCSQTLNHNVMYWYQQKSSQAPKLLFHYYDKDFNNEADTPDNFQSRRPNTSFCFLDIRSPGLGDTAMYLCATSSYGETQYFGPGTRLLVL.